This TCR beta chain originates from a study of T cell repertoires in cytomegalovirus infection. Whole-study context: CMV infection and matching HLA type were both indicated by public TCR beta signatures.

V gave up 3 bases and J gave up 6 bases; unmatched junction bases: 8. The CDR3 has 15 amino acids. MiXCR was run by TCRdb on the reads, yielding one entry per CDR3 protein. The sample lists about 190,000 distinct CDR3 sequences, 28% occurring once. A few counts support this clonotype. This TCR derives from a human donor in good health (CMV status not recorded). Some clones in this sample may be carry-over from other donors' samples. Sequencing was done on a sample of PBMCs. The chain is built from TRBV12-3 or TRBV12-4 and TRBJ2-7; TRBD1 matches 10 bases. CDR3 in DNA: TGTGCCAGCAGTTTGACAGGGGGCGCGTTGGCCGAGCAGTACTTC. Translated, it gives CASSLTGGALAEQYF.